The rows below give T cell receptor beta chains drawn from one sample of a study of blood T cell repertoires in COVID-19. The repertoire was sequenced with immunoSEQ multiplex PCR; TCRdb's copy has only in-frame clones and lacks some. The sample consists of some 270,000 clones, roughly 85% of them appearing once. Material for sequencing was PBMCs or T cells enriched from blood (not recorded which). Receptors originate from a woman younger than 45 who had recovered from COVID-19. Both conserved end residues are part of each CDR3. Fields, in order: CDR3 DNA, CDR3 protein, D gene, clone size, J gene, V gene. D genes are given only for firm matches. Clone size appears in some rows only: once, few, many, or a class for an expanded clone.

TGCAGCGTTGAAGGTCGGCAGGGCAATTACGAGCAGTACTTC CSVEGRQGNYEQYF NA NA TRBJ2-7 TRBV29-1
TGTGCCAGCAATATCGAGGGTGCTGGGGCCAACGTCCTGACTTTC CASNIEGAGANVLTF NA NA TRBJ2-6 TRBV6-5
TGTGCCAGCAGCTTGGGTCTAGCGGGAGATGTATACAATGAGCAGTTCTTC CASSLGLAGDVYNEQFF TRBD2 once TRBJ2-1 TRBV5-6
TGTGCCACCAGCAGACCCGGACAGGGGGCTTACGAGCAGTACTTC CATSRPGQGAYEQYF TRBD1 NA TRBJ2-7 TRBV15
TGCGCCAGCAGCTCGCCTAGGGGGTTGAAGAACACTGAAGCTTTCTTT CASSSPRGLKNTEAFF NA NA TRBJ1-1 TRBV5-1
TGCAGCGTTCGCCCTACTAGCGGCCAAGAGACCCAGTACTTC CSVRPTSGQETQYF TRBD2 NA TRBJ2-5 TRBV29-1
TGTGCCAGCAGCTTACGGAGACGCACAGATACGCAGTATTTT CASSLRRRTDTQYF NA NA TRBJ2-3 TRBV13
TGCGCCAGCAGTTTCGAGGGGGATTATGGCTACACCTTC CASSFEGDYGYTF NA once TRBJ1-2 TRBV5-1
TGTGCCACCAGTGTGGGTGAAGGGGGCGGATCCAGGAATACGCAGTATTTT CATSVGEGGGSRNTQYF TRBD1 NA TRBJ2-3 TRBV24-1
TGTGCCAGCAGTTTGTCCCAGGGGGTGACGGAGACCCAGTACTTC CASSLSQGVTETQYF TRBD1 once TRBJ2-5 TRBV28
TGTGCCACCAGTGATTTTGGCGATACGCAGTATTTT CATSDFGDTQYF NA NA TRBJ2-3 TRBV24-1